The clone carrying this TCR beta chain was counted a few times. This sample stems from a study of human T cells and chemical hapten exposure. Background on the study: Patients had diphenylcyclopropenone applied to the scalp weekly throughout the approximately 23-week study. The study patch tested 0.01% DPC on the upper back and read results at 6 days. Per-sample TCR yield variation was attributed mainly to small pooled library volume differences.

Stated time point: patch test 1, 2 weeks after DPC sensitization. Treatment here: therapeutic diphenylcyclopropenone sensitization with weekly scalp DPC. As processed by the authors: Individual samples carried between about 23,224 and 690,600 TCRs, with more than 95,000 as the median. Each CDR3 protein is one row after TCRdb ran MiXCR on the RACE reads. These V and J calls rely on TCRdb rather than the paper's analysis. The table records roughly 190,000 distinct CDR3 sequences, about a fifth of them present only once. Germline V gene lookup returns CDR1 SGDLS and CDR2 YYNGEE. The CDR3 has 19 residues. Trimming removed 3 bases from V and 5 bases from J, with 28 bases in between.

The J gene is TRBJ2-3, the V gene TRBV9, with D unclear. This TCR was recovered from a woman aged 45-65 years with alopecia areata. Some clones in this sample may be carry-over from other donors' samples. The sample in question was whole blood, obtained in connection with sensitization to the hapten diphenylcyclopropenone (DPC). The CDR3 sequence is CASSATPRDFLRSIDTQYF. CDR3 nucleotide sequence: TGTGCCAGCAGCGCGACCCCCCGCGATTTCCTAAGGTCCATAGATACGCAGTATTTT. The entire variable domain, with the rest obtained from reference TRBV9 and TRBJ2-3, is as follows: DSGVTQTPKHLITATGQRVTLRCSPRSGDLSVYWYQQSLDQGLQFLIQYYNGEERAKGNILERFSAQQFPDLHSELNLSSLELGDSALYFCASSATPRDFLRSIDTQYFGPGTRLTVL.